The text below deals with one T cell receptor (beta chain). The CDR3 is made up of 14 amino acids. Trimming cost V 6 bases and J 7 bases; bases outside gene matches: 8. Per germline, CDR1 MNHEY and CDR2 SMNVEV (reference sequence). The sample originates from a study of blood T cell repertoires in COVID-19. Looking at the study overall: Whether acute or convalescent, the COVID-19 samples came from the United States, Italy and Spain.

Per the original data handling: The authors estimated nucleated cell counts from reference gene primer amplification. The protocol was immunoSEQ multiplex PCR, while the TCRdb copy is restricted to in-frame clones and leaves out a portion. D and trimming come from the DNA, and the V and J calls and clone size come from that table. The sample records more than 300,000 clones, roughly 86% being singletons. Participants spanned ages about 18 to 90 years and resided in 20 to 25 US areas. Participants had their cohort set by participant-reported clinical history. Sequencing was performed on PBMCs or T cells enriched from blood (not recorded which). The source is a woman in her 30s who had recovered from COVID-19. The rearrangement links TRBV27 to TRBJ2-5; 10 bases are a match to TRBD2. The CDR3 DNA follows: TGTGCCAGCAGCTCCGCAGCGGGAGGGGTGACCCAGTACTTC. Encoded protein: CASSSAAGGVTQYF.